This T cell receptor beta chain was observed in a study of shared clonotypes between healthy human individuals. Terminally differentiated effector memory CD45RA+ cells were excluded by CCR7 positive selection of CD45RO-negative cells. The repertoire was sequenced with immunoSEQ multiplex PCR; TCRdb's copy has only in-frame clones and lacks some. This sample has hundreds of thousands of clones; 85% to 95% occur once, and the top ten carry 0.11%. The CDR3 has 15 residues. Germline CDR1 reads MNHEY; CDR2 reads SMNVEV (reference sequence). Trimming removed 5 bases from V and 0 bases from J, with 11 bases in between.

The chain joins TRBV27 to TRBJ2-1; no clear D. The clonotype was recovered from a woman between 25 and 40 years old in good health. Sequenced input: naive CD8+ T cells sorted from blood. In DNA, the CDR3 is TGTGCCAGCAGTCTTATCACGAGCTCCTACAATGAGCAGTTCTTC. It translates to CASSLITSSYNEQFF.